The clone carrying this T cell receptor (beta chain) was picked up one time. Produced via immunoSEQ multiplex PCR; TCRdb's table is partial and in-frame only. The data hold about 110,000 clones, with around nine tenths observed a single time. The data are from a study of PD-1 blockade in classical Hodgkin lymphoma. As for time point: cycle 4 day 1 (C4D1), after five to seven weeks of nivolumab. Each and every patient relapsed after autologous stem cell transplantation, and patients got differing brentuximab vedotin exposure. The clonotype was recovered from a human donor with classical Hodgkin lymphoma. The sequencing here drew on peripheral blood mononuclear cells (PBMCs), taken before the fourth cycle of nivolumab.

In nucleotides, the CDR3 is TGTGCCAGCAGTGGACGCCTTGGCTACGAGCAGTACTTC. Translated, it gives CASSGRLGYEQYF. This chain joins TRBV7-2 and TRBJ2-7; D remains unclear. V dropped 6 bases and J dropped 3 bases, with 12 bases sitting between them. This CDR3 contains 13 residues. In germline, CDR1 is SGHTA, CDR2 FQGNSA.